This TCR beta chain is from a study of regulatory T cells in long-lasting Graves disease. Germline CDR1 is SEHNR and CDR2 is FQNEAQ (reference sequence). The CDR3 has 15 amino acids. V was pared by 4 bases and J by 8 bases, with 20 bases between. The time point is: persistent/refractory GD, antithyroid drugs over 5 years with positive TRAb. The authors made the TCR library using RNA they extracted from PBMCs. On this clonotype itself: Its cognate antigen is unknown.

Sequencing libraries for TCR beta were prepared with iRepertoire HTBI primers and Arm-PCR of CDR3 regions. MiXCR, applied by TCRdb to the multiplex PCR reads, yields one record per CDR3 protein. The table records 450,000 or so distinct CDR3 sequences, around 20% of them present only once. General study results and limits: It was peripheral blood alone, not thyroid tissue, that was studied.

The rearrangement joins TRBV7-9 to TRBJ1-2; no reliable D call. The origin of this receptor is a female donor with Graves disease. This specimen was peripheral blood mononuclear cells (PBMCs), taken when the disease was refractory, from a patient treated with antithyroid drugs. CDR3 loop: CASSSPNVIIQGYTF. The CDR3 DNA reads as TGTGCCAGCAGCTCCCCCAATGTTATAATACAGGGCTACACCTTC.